The clone carrying this T cell receptor (beta chain) was counted a few times. The antigen is undetermined. Investigators reverse transcribed all isolated RNA, so they sequenced expressed TCRB transcripts. The study sequenced naive, central memory and regulatory T cell samples to an average of approximately 3.5 million reads. The data were produced by immunoSEQ multiplex PCR, yet TCRdb's version contains in-frame clones alone and is incomplete. The sample has some 240,000 clones, roughly 16% seen once. These data originate in a study of beta chain features in type 1 diabetes. Regarding the study as a whole: For Type 1 diabetes patients, all four CD4+ subsets carried TCRB CDR3s that were moderately but significantly shorter. PCR may have favored shorter templates equally in patients and controls. Using cDNA template may skew counts toward highly expressing activated cells.

V shed 10 bases and J 3 bases; nucleotides not matched to a gene: 6. CDR1 and CDR2 (germline): ENHRY, SYGVKD. The CDR3 sequence is 12 residues long. The origin of this receptor is a man aged 30 to 45 with type 1 diabetes. The chain joins TRBV10-3 to TRBJ2-7, with TRBD1 matching over 7 bases. The sample consisted of naive CD4+ T cells from blood. The CDR3 sequence: CATGQADYEQYF. The CDR3, as DNA: TGTGCCACCGGACAGGCGGACTACGAGCAGTACTTC.